The text below deals with one T cell receptor (beta chain). This table comes from immunoSEQ multiplex PCR, and its TCRdb copy is limited to in-frame clones, with some not included. Altogether roughly 130,000 clones are present, approximately 84% being singletons, with the ten largest covering nearly 3.5%. This sample is part of a study of blood T cell repertoires in COVID-19. Study-level information: PBMCs, B-cell-depleted T cells, or T cells were the source of the cDNA or gDNA that made up the material.

V shed 3 bases, J shed 1 base, and the junction held 3 bases outside the gene matches. Germline lookup yields CDR1 SNHLY and CDR2 FYNNEI. The CDR3 has 14 amino acids. The cohort comprised adults aged about 18 to 100 years residing in around 25 US areas. Self-reported history from a screening survey and questionnaire set each donor's cohort. This chain uses TRBV2 with TRBJ2-7; TRBD2 agrees at 7 bases. Sample: PBMCs or T cells enriched from blood (not recorded which). The source is a woman aged 50 to 60 with acute COVID-19. CDR3 protein: CASSEREGSYEQYF. CDR3 sequence (DNA): TGTGCCAGCAGTGAGAGGGAGGGTTCCTACGAGCAGTACTTC.